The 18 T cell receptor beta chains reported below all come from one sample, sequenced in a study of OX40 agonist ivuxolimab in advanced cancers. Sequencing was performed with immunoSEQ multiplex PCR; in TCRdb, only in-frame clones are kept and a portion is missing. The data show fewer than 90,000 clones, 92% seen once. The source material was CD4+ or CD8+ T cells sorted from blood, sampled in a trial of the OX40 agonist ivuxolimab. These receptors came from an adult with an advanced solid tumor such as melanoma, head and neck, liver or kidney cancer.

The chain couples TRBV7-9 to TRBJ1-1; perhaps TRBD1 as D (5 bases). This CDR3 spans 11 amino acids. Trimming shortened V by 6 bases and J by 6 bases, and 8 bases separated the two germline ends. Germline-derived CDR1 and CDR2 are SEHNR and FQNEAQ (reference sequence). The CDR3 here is CASRGPAEAFF. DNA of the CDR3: TGTGCCAGCAGGGGACCCGCTGAAGCTTTCTTT.

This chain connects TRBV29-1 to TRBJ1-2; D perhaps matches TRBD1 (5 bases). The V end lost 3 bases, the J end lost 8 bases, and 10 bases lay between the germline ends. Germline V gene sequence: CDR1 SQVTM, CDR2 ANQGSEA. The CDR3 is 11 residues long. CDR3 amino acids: CSVDRDPGYTF. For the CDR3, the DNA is TGCAGCGTTGACAGGGATCCAGGCTACACCTTC.

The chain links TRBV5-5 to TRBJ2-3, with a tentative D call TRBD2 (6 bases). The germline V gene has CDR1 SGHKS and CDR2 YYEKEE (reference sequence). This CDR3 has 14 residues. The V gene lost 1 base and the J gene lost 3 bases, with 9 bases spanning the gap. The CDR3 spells CASSLRAGTDTQYF. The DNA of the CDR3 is TGTGCCAGCAGCTTGCGGGCGGGGACAGATACGCAGTATTTT.

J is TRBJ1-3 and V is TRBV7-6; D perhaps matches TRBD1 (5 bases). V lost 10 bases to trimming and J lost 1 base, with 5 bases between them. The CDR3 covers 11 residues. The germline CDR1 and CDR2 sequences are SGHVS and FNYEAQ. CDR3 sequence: CATGSGNTIYF. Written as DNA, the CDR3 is TGTGCCACAGGGTCTGGAAACACCATATATTTT.

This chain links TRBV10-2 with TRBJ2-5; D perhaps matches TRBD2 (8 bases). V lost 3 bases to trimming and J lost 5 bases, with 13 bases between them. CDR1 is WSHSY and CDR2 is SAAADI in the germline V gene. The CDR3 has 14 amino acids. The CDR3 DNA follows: TGCGCCAGCAGTGAAACGGGAGGGGGCGAGACCCAGTACTTC. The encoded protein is CASSETGGGETQYF.

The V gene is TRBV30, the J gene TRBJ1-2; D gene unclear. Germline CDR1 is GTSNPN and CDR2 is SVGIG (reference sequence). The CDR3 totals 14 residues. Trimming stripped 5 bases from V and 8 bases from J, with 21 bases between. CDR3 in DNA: TGTGCCTGGGCGTCCCTCCGGGCCCCCAGGGGCTACACCTTC. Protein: CAWASLRAPRGYTF.

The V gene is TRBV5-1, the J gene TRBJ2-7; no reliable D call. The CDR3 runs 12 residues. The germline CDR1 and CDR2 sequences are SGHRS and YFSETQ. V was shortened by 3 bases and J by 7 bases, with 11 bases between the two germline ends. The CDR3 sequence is CASSSQLLEQYF. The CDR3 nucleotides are TGCGCCAGCAGCTCACAGCTATTGGAGCAGTACTTC.

As DNA, the CDR3 is TGTGCCAGCAGCTCCCGACAGGGGGGGGCCGGAGAGACCCAGTACTTC. Residues: CASSSRQGGAGETQYF. The chain links TRBV5-4 to TRBJ2-5, with 9 bases identical to TRBD1. Germline V gene lookup returns CDR1 SGHNT and CDR2 YYREEE (reference sequence). This CDR3 spans 16 amino acids. The ends lost 3 bases at V and 4 bases at J; junction bases unmatched: 10.

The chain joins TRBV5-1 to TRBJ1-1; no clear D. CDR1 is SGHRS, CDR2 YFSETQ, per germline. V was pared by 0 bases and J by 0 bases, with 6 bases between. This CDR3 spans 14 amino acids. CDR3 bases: TGCGCCAGCAGCTTGGCAGTCATGAACACTGAAGCTTTCTTT. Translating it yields CASSLAVMNTEAFF.

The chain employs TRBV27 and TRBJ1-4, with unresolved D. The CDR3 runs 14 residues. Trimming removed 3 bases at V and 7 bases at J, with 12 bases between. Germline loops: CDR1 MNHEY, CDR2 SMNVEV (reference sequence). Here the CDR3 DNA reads TGTGCCAGCAGTTTTATAGGAGTCAGTGAAAAACTGTTTTTT. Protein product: CASSFIGVSEKLFF.

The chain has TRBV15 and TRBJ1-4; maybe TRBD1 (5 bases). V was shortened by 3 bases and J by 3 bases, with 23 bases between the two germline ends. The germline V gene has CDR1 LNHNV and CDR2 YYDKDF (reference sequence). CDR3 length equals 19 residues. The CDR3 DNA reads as TGTGCCACCAGCAGCCCCAGGTCAGGGATCAATGGGGCTAATGAAAAACTGTTTTTT. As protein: CATSSPRSGINGANEKLFF.

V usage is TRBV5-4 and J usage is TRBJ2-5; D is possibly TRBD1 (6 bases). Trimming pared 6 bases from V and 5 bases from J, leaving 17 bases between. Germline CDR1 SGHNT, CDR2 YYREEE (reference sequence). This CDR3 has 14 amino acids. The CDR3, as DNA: TGTGCCAGCACTACTCCTGGGGGCCAGGAGACCCAGTACTTC. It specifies CASTTPGGQETQYF.

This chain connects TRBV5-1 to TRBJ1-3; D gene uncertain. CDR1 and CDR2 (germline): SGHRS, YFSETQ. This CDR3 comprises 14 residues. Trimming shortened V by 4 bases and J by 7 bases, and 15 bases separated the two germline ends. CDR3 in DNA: TGCGCCAGCAGCCCAAGGCCGGAGGTGAACACCATATATTTT. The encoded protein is CASSPRPEVNTIYF.

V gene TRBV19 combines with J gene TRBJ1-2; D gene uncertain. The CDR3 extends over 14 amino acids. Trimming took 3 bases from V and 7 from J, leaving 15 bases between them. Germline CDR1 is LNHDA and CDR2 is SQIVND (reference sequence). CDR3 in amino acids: CASSINPTWSGYTF. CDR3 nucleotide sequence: TGTGCCAGTAGTATCAACCCCACATGGAGTGGCTACACCTTC.

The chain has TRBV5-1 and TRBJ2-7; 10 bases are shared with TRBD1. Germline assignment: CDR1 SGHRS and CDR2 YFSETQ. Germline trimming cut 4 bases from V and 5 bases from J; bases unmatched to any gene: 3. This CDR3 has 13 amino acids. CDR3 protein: CASSLGTGDEQYF. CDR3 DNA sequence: TGCGCCAGCAGCCTAGGGACAGGGGACGAGCAGTACTTC.

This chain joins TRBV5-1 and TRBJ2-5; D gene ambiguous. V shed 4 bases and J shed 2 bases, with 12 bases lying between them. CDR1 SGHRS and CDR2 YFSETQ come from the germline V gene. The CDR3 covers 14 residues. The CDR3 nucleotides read TGCGCCAGCAGCCTTAAGGGTGATCAAGAGACCCAGTACTTC. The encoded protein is CASSLKGDQETQYF.

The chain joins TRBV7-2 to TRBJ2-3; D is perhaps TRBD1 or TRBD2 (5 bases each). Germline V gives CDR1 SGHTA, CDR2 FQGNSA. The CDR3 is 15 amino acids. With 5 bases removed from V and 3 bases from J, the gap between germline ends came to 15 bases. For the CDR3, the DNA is TGTGCCAGCAGCCCCGTAGAGGGGCGGACAGATACGCAGTATTTT. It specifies CASSPVEGRTDTQYF.

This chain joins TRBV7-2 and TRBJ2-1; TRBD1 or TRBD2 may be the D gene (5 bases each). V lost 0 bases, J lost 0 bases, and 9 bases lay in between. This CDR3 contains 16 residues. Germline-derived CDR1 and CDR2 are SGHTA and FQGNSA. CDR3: CASSLAGPSSYNEQFF. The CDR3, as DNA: TGTGCCAGCAGCTTAGCGGGACCTAGCTCCTACAATGAGCAGTTCTTC.